Presented here are 17 T cell receptor beta chains from one specimen sequenced in a study of breast tumors, draining lymph nodes, adjacent tissues. TCRdb passed the multiplex PCR reads through MiXCR, listing each CDR3 protein once. This sample has about 12,000 distinct CDR3 sequences, with roughly two thirds found just once. Sample: tumor-adjacent breast tissue. These receptors originate from a female donor with breast cancer. Some clones in this sample may be carry-over from other donors' samples.

The genes are TRBV7-6 and TRBJ2-1; 8 nucleotides line up with TRBD2. In germline, CDR1 is SGHVS, CDR2 FNYEAQ. V was clipped by 1 base and J by 4 bases; unmatched bases: 3. The CDR3 extends over 15 amino acids. The CDR3 sequence is CASSLVREGYNEQFF. CDR3 in DNA: TGTGCCAGCAGCTTAGTCCGGGAGGGGTACAATGAGCAGTTCTTC.

DNA for the CDR3: TGTGCCTGGAGTGTGATGGGGCTAACTAATGAAAAACTGTTTTTT. Protein: CAWSVMGLTNEKLFF. The rearrangement links TRBV30 to TRBJ1-4; perhaps TRBD1 as D (5 bases). The CDR3 extends over 15 amino acids. Germline values: CDR1 GTSNPN, CDR2 SVGIG (reference sequence). Trimming took off 0 bases at V and 1 base at J, with 9 bases between the two ends.

The V call is TRBV6-6, the J call TRBJ2-1, with 10 bases matching TRBD2. CDR3 length: 16 residues. Germline V gene data show CDR1 as MNHNY and CDR2 as SVGAGI (reference sequence). J lost 7 bases, V lost 0 bases, and 6 bases had no gene match. The CDR3 region is CASSYSLAGEWNEQFF. CDR3 nucleotides: TGTGCCAGCAGTTACTCCCTAGCGGGAGAATGGAATGAGCAGTTCTTC.

At least ten counts were recorded for this clonotype. The genes are TRBV5-5 and TRBJ2-7; possible D gene TRBD1, 5 bases. This CDR3 contains 11 residues. Germline V gene sequence: CDR1 SGHKS, CDR2 YYEKEE (reference sequence). Trimming pared 3 bases from V and 5 bases from J, leaving 6 bases between. CDR3 sequence (DNA): TGTGCCAGCAGCTGGGGCAACGAGCAGTACTTC. It codes for CASSWGNEQYF.

The chain is built from TRBV20-1 and TRBJ2-3; 8 bases align to TRBD1. The CDR3 has 15 amino acids. V dropped 6 bases and J dropped 2; count of bases not matched to a gene: 10. Germline V lookup: CDR1 DFQATT, CDR2 SNEGSKA (reference sequence). Here the CDR3 reads CSARTGSFLTDTQYF. The CDR3, as DNA: TGCAGTGCCCGGACAGGGTCCTTCCTCACAGATACGCAGTATTTT.

The chain links TRBV14 to TRBJ2-3; D may be TRBD1 (6 bases). Germline CDR1 and CDR2: SGHDN and FVKESK. Trimming left V 4 bases short and J 2 bases short, with 7 bases between. The CDR3 runs 13 residues. CDR3 coding DNA: TGTGCCAGCAGCCTGGGGGCCACAGATACGCAGTATTTT. As protein: CASSLGATDTQYF.

This clonotype was recorded at least ten times. The J gene is TRBJ2-1, the V gene TRBV7-9; D possibly corresponds to TRBD2 (5 bases). The CDR3 loop spans 14 amino acids. Trimming took off 2 bases at V and 0 bases at J, with 5 bases between the two ends. The germline V gene has CDR1 SEHNR and CDR2 FQNEAQ (reference sequence). The DNA for the CDR3 is TGTGCCAGCAGCTTAACTAGCTCCTACAATGAGCAGTTCTTC. This translates into CASSLTSSYNEQFF.

This chain connects TRBV7-9 to TRBJ2-1; 8 nucleotides match TRBD2. Germline assignment: CDR1 SEHNR and CDR2 FQNEAQ (reference sequence). V dropped 4 bases and J dropped 3; count of bases not matched to a gene: 11. CDR3 length: 17 residues. The CDR3 loop reads CASSSGGGLENYNEQFF. The CDR3, as DNA: TGTGCCAGCAGCTCGGGGGGGGGACTAGAAAACTACAATGAGCAGTTCTTC.

The chain combines TRBV9 with TRBJ2-3; D possibly corresponds to TRBD2 (5 bases). The CDR3 covers 15 residues. Germline CDR1 SGDLS, CDR2 YYNGEE. V dropped 2 bases and J dropped 2 bases, with 12 bases sitting between them. This CDR3 reads CASSVSGDYTDTQYF. The CDR3 coding sequence is TGTGCCAGCAGCGTGAGCGGAGACTACACAGATACGCAGTATTTT.

The rearrangement links TRBV12-3 or TRBV12-4 to TRBJ2-3, with TRBD1 as a possible D gene (5 bases). The V gene lost 6 bases and the J gene lost 7 bases, with 11 bases spanning the gap. This CDR3 region has 12 residues. The CDR3 DNA sequence: TGTGCCAGCAGGCAAGGGGAATATACGCAGTATTTT. This gives the protein CASRQGEYTQYF.

This chain joins TRBV6-5 and TRBJ1-6, with D maybe TRBD1 (5 bases). The CDR3 has 14 residues. Per the germline V gene, CDR1 is MNHEY and CDR2 is SVGAGI. The V end was cut by 6 bases, the J end by 10 bases, with 16 bases between. CDR3: CASSRDGFASPLHF. CDR3 coding DNA: TGTGCCAGCAGCAGGGACGGATTCGCGTCACCCCTCCACTTT.

The chain has TRBV9 and TRBJ2-3, with 9 bases that match TRBD1. CDR1 is SGDLS, CDR2 YYNGEE, per germline. The CDR3 is made up of 15 amino acids. Trimming took 4 bases from V and 1 from J; bases not matched to a gene: 4. CDR3 sequence reads: CASSTRDRGTDTQYF. CDR3 bases: TGTGCCAGCAGCACGCGGGACAGGGGCACAGATACGCAGTATTTT.

This chain links TRBV7-9 with TRBJ2-1, with a possible D match to TRBD1 (6 bases). This CDR3 has 13 amino acids. In germline, CDR1 is SEHNR, CDR2 FQNEAQ (reference sequence). Deletions cut 5 bases from V and 11 bases from J, with 16 bases between. CDR3 nucleotide sequence: TGTGCCAGCAGCCCCCTCATCAGGGGTAAGCAGTTCTTC. It codes for CASSPLIRGKQFF.

The chain combines TRBV2 with TRBJ1-6, with 7 positions matching TRBD1. Trimming took 7 bases from V and 7 from J; bases not matched to a gene: 7. Per the germline V gene, CDR1 is SNHLY and CDR2 is FYNNEI. The CDR3 is 14 amino acids. CDR3 residues: CASKTGTENSPLHF. Here the CDR3 DNA reads TGTGCCAGCAAGACCGGGACAGAGAATTCACCCCTCCACTTT.

The chain carries TRBV5-5 and TRBJ2-7; D gene uncertain. Germline CDR1 is SGHKS and CDR2 is YYEKEE (reference sequence). V lost 4 bases and J 0 bases, leaving 14 bases between the germline ends. This CDR3 is built from 15 residues. The CDR3 DNA reads TGTGCCAGCAGCCTCATGCGTGGTCTCTCCTACGAGCAGTACTTC. It specifies CASSLMRGLSYEQYF.

In its sample, this clonotype was seen once. V and J are TRBV19 and TRBJ2-1, with 11 bases identical to TRBD2. CDR1 LNHDA and CDR2 SQIVND come from the germline V gene (reference sequence). Trimming removed 1 base from V and 6 bases from J; junction bases left unmatched: 5. The CDR3 loop spans 16 amino acids. This CDR3 reads CASSIVGSGRANEQFF. The CDR3 coding sequence is TGTGCCAGTAGTATAGTGGGTAGCGGGAGGGCCAATGAGCAGTTCTTC.

This clonotype was recorded once. V gene TRBV19 combines with J gene TRBJ2-1; D may be TRBD1 or TRBD2 (5 bases each). The CDR3 is made up of 14 amino acids. Germline values: CDR1 LNHDA, CDR2 SQIVND (reference sequence). Trimming removed 7 bases from V and 8 bases from J, with 18 bases in between. The CDR3 region is CASNGGTKDHEQFF. Written as DNA, the CDR3 is TGTGCCAGTAATGGTGGGACCAAGGACCATGAGCAGTTCTTC.